This TCR beta chain is from a study of Ad26.COV2.S vaccination and SARS-CoV-2 variants. Study-wide background: Intramuscularly, Ad26.COV2.S was given either once or twice, 56 days apart. General study results and limits: Recipients given vaccine exceeded placebo recipients in spike-specific TCR breadth.

Treatment of the sample: roughly 18 received Ad26.COV2.S at low or high dose, single or two shots; 5 received placebo; per-sample allocation not given. Samples came from day 63 after the first vaccine or placebo injection. The donor's status was that of an adult aged 18-55 years in Boston. As to this clone: The target antigen is unknown.

Only in-frame clones appear in the TCRdb table, and some are missing; sequencing was by immunoSEQ multiplex PCR. The sample lists 380,000 or so clones; 70% to 90% were seen once. In germline, CDR1 is SGHTA, CDR2 FQGNSA. With V trimmed by 5 bases and J by 2 bases, 7 bases remained unmatched. CDR3 length: 15 residues. The genes are TRBV7-2 and TRBJ2-3, with 7 bases identical to TRBD2. The source material was peripheral blood, sampled in a trial of Ad26.COV2.S vaccine versus placebo. This TCR came from a person between 18 and 65 years old who received the Ad26.COV2.S COVID-19 vaccine or a placebo. Here the CDR3 reads CASSPVGTTTDTQYF. In nucleotides, the CDR3 is TGTGCCAGCAGCCCCGTGGGGACTACCACAGATACGCAGTATTTT.